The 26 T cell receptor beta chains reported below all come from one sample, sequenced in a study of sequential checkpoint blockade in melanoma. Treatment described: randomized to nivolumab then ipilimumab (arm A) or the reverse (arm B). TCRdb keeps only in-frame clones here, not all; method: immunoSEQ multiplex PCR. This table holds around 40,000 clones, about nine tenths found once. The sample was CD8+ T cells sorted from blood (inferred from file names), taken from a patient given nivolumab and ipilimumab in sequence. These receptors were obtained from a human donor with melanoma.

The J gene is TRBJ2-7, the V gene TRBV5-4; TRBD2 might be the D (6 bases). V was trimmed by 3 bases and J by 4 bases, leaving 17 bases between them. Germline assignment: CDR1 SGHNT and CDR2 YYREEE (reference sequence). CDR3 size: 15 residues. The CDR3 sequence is CASSSPEEGLYEQYF. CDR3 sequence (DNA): TGTGCCAGCAGCTCCCCAGAGGAGGGTTTGTACGAGCAGTACTTC.

CDR3 region: CASSQVGGRGLYEQYF. The DNA for the CDR3 is TGTGCCAGCAGCCAAGTCGGCGGGAGGGGCCTCTACGAGCAGTACTTC. J is TRBJ2-7 and V is TRBV4-2; 9 bases are shared with TRBD2. The CDR3 loop spans 16 amino acids. The trim removed 1 base at V and 3 bases at J, leaving 7 bases unmatched. CDR1 is LGHNA and CDR2 is YNFKEQ in the germline V gene.

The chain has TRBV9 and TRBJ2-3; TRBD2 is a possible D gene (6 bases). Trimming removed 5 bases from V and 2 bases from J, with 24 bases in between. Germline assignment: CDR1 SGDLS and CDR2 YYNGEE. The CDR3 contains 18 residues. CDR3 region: CASRPHNSVRGYTDTQYF. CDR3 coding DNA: TGTGCCAGCAGACCCCACAACTCCGTACGGGGGTACACAGATACGCAGTATTTT.

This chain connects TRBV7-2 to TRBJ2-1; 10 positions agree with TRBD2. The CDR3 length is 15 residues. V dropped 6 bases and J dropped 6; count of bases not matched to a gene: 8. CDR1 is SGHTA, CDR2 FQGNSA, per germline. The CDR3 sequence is CASRSLAGAGNEQFF. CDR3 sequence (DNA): TGTGCCAGCAGGTCGCTAGCGGGAGCGGGCAATGAGCAGTTCTTC.

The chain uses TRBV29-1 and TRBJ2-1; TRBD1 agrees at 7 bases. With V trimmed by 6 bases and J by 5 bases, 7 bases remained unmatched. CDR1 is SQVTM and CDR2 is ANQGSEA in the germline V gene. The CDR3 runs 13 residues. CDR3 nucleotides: TGCAGCGTACTCGGGACAGCAAACAATGAGCAGTTCTTC. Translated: CSVLGTANNEQFF.

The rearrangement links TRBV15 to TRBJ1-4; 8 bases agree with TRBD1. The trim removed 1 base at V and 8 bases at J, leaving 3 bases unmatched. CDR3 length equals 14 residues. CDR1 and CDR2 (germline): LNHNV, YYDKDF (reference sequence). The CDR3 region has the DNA TGTGCCACCAGCAGAGGTTGGACAGGGGAAAAACTGTTTTTT. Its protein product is CATSRGWTGEKLFF.

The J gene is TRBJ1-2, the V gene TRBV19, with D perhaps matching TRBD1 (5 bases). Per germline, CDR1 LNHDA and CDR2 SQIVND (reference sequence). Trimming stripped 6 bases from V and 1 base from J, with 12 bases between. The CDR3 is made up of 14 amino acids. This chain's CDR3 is CASRTGDNNYGYTF. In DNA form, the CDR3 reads TGTGCCAGTAGAACAGGTGATAATAACTATGGCTACACCTTC.

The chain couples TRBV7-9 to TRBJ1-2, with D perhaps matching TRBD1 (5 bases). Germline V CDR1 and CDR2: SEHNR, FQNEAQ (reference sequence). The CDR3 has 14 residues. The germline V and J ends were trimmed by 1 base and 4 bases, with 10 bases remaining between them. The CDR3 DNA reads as TGTGCCAGCAGCTTAGGGGACTCTGCCTATGGCTACACCTTC. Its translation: CASSLGDSAYGYTF.

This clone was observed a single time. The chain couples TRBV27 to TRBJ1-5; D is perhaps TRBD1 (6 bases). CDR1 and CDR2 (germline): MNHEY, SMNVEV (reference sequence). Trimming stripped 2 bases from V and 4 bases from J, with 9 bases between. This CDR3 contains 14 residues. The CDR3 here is CASSLQGLNQPQHF. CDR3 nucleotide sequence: TGTGCCAGCAGTTTACAGGGGTTGAATCAGCCCCAGCATTTT.

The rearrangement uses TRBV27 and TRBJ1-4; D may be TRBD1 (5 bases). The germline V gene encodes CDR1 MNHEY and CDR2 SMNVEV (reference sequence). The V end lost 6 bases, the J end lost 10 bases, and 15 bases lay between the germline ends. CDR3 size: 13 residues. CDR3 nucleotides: TGTGCCAGCAGCCTCGGGGACTCTGGAAAACTGTTTTTT. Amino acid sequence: CASSLGDSGKLFF.

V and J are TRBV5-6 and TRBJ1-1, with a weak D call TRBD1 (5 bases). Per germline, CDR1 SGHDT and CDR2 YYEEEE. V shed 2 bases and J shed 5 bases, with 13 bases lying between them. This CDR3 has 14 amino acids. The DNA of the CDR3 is TGTGCCAGCAGCTTAGGGGCCTCGTGGACTGAAGCTTTCTTT. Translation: CASSLGASWTEAFF.

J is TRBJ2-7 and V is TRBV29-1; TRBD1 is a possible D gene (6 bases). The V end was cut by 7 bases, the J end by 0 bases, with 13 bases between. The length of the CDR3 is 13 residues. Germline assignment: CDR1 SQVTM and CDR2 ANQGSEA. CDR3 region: CSGWGQSSYEQYF. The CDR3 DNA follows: TGCAGCGGTTGGGGACAAAGCTCCTACGAGCAGTACTTC.

CDR3: CASSPRGALNTEAFF. The CDR3 DNA reads TGTGCCAGCAGCCCCCGCGGGGCCTTGAACACTGAAGCTTTCTTT. V usage is TRBV11-2 and J usage is TRBJ1-1; D is possibly TRBD1 (5 bases). The germline V gene has CDR1 SGHAT and CDR2 FQNNGV. Trimming removed 5 bases at V and 0 bases at J, with 13 bases between. This CDR3 is built from 15 residues.

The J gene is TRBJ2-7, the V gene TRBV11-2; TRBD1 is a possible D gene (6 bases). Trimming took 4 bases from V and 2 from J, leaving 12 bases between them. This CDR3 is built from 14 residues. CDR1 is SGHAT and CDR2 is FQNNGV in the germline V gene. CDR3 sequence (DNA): TGTGCCAGCAGCTACCGGGACATCCCCTACGAGCAGTACTTC. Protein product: CASSYRDIPYEQYF.

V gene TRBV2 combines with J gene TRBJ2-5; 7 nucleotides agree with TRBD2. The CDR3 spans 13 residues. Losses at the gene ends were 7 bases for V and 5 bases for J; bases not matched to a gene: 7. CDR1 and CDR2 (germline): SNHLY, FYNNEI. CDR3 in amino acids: CASISTSDETQYF. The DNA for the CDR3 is TGTGCCAGCATAAGTACTAGCGACGAGACCCAGTACTTC.

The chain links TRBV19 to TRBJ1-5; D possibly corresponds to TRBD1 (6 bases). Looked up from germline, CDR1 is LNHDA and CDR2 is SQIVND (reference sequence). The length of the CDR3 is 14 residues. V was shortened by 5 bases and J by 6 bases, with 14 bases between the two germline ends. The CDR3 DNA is TGTGCCAGTAGTGTACAGGGCTCAGGTCAGCCCCAGCATTTT. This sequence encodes CASSVQGSGQPQHF.

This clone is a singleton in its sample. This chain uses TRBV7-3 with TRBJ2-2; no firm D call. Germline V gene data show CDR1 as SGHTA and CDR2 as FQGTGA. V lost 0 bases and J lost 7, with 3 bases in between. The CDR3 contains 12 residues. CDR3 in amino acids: CASSLTSGELFF. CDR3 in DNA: TGTGCCAGCAGCTTAACTAGCGGGGAGCTGTTTTTT.

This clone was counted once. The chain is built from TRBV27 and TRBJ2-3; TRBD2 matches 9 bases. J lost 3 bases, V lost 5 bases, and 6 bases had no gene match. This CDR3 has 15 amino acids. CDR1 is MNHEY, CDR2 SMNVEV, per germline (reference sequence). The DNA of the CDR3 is TGTGCCAGCAGTCCGACTAGCGGAACAACAGATACGCAGTATTTT. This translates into CASSPTSGTTDTQYF.

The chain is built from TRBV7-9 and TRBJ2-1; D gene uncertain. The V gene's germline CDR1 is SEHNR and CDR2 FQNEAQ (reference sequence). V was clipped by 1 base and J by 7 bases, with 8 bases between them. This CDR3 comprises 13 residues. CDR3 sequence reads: CASSLGGANEQFF. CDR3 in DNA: TGTGCCAGCAGCTTAGGAGGCGCTAATGAGCAGTTCTTC.

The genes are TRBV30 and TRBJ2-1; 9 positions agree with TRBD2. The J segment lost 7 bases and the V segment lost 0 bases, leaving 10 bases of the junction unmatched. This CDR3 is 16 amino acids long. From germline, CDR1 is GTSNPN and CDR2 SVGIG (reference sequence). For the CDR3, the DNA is TGTGCCTGGAGTGTACTTAGCGGGAGAGGTTCAAATGAGCAGTTCTTC. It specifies CAWSVLSGRGSNEQFF.

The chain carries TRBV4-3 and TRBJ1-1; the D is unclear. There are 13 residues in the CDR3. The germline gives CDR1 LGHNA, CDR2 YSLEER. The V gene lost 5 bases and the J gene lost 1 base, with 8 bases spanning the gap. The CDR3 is CASSFGKNTEAFF. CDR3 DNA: TGCGCCAGCAGCTTTGGCAAGAACACTGAAGCTTTCTTT.

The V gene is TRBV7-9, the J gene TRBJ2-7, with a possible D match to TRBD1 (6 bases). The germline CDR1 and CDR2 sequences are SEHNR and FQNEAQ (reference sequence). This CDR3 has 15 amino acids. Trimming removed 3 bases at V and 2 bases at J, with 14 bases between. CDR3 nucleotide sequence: TGTGCCAGCAGCTTCGGTCCTAACAGGGCCTACGAGCAGTACTTC. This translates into CASSFGPNRAYEQYF.

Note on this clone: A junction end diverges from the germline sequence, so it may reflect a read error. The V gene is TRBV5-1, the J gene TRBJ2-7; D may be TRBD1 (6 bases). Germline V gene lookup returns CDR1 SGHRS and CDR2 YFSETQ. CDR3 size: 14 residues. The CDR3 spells CASSLAVGGYERYF. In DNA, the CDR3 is TGCGCCAGCAGCTTGGCCGTTGGGGGCTACGAGCGGTACTTC.

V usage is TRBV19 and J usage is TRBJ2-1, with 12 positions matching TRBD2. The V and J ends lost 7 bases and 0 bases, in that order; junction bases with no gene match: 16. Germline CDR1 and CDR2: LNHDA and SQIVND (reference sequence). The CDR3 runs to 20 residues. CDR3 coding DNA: TGTGCCAGTACGAACCCGGTCCTAGCGGGAGGGGGTAGCTCCTACAATGAGCAGTTCTTC. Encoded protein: CASTNPVLAGGGSSYNEQFF.

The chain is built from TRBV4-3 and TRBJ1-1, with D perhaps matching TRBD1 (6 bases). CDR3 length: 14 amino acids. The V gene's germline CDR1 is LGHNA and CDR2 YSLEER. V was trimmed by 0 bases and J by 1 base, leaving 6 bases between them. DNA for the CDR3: TGCGCCAGCAGCCAAGACAGGGGGAACACTGAAGCTTTCTTT. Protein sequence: CASSQDRGNTEAFF.

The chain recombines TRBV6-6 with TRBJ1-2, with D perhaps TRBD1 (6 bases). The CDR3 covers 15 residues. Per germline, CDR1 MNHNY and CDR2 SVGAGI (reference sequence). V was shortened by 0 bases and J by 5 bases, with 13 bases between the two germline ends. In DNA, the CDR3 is TGTGCCAGCAGTTACTCGATCGGGGGGCAGTATGGCTACACCTTC. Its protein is CASSYSIGGQYGYTF.